This passage covers 30 T cell receptor beta chains from one sample sequenced in a study of spatial heterogeneity in lung cancer. The time point denotes: sample taken at primary tumor resection. Unsorted samples of tumor, nontumor lung or frozen PBMC had their whole RNA sequenced. TCRdb independently ran MiXCR on the 5' RACE reads; one entry per CDR3 protein. The sample yields tens of thousands of distinct CDR3 sequences, less than 5.5% seen once. Specimen: PBMCs, collected at surgery. All receptors derive from a female donor with early-stage non-small cell lung cancer.

This clonotype has at least ten counts. V and J are TRBV29-1 and TRBJ2-3, with D unclear. The CDR3 has 13 amino acids. Trimming took 4 bases from V and 5 from J, leaving 13 bases between them. The germline gives CDR1 SQVTM, CDR2 ANQGSEA. The chain's CDR3 is CSVVRTRRDTQYF. The CDR3 bases are TGCAGCGTTGTCAGAACGCGTCGAGATACGCAGTATTTT.

This clonotype was seen repeatedly, ten times or more. V usage is TRBV3-1 and J usage is TRBJ2-5; possible D gene TRBD2, 5 bases. Germline CDR1 LGHDT, CDR2 YNNKEL (reference sequence). The CDR3 sequence is 14 residues long. V gave up 4 bases and J gave up 1 base, with 10 bases separating them. CDR3 region: CASSRGLGQETQYF. DNA of the CDR3: TGTGCCAGCAGCCGCGGACTTGGCCAAGAGACCCAGTACTTC.

This clonotype was picked up many times. V and J are TRBV7-2 and TRBJ2-1, with TRBD2 matching 11 bases. This CDR3 spans 15 amino acids. The ends lost 3 bases at V and 5 bases at J; junction bases unmatched: 3. Germline values: CDR1 SGHTA, CDR2 FQGNSA. The CDR3 DNA reads as TGTGCCAGCAGCTTCGGACTAGCGGGTAACAATGAGCAGTTCTTC. Its protein product is CASSFGLAGNNEQFF.

This clonotype has ten or more counts. This chain connects TRBV29-1 to TRBJ2-1; 10 nucleotides line up with TRBD1. J was trimmed by 4 bases and V by 7 bases; bases with no gene match: 7. Germline V gives CDR1 SQVTM, CDR2 ANQGSEA. This CDR3 region has 14 residues. The CDR3 DNA sequence: TGCAGCGGGAGGGACAGGGGTCAATACAATGAGCAGTTCTTC. It translates to CSGRDRGQYNEQFF.

This clonotype was picked up many times. V gene TRBV11-2 combines with J gene TRBJ2-7, with D possibly TRBD1 on 5 matching bases. The ends were cut back, 0 bases at V and 3 bases at J, with 9 bases in the middle. There are 14 residues in the CDR3. Germline loops: CDR1 SGHAT, CDR2 FQNNGV. This CDR3 reads CASSLDRAYYEQYF. Here the CDR3 DNA reads TGTGCCAGCAGCTTAGACAGGGCTTACTACGAGCAGTACTTC.

This clonotype has at least ten counts. This chain joins TRBV2 and TRBJ2-7, with D perhaps matching TRBD1 or TRBD2 (5 bases each). The CDR3 runs to 14 residues. Germline V gives CDR1 SNHLY, CDR2 FYNNEI. The V end was cut by 6 bases, the J end by 1 base, with 13 bases between. The CDR3 DNA reads TGTGCCAGCAGGAGGGGCGACAGTTCCTACGAGCAGTACTTC. It yields the protein CASRRGDSSYEQYF.

This clonotype was detected ten times or more. V gene TRBV29-1 combines with J gene TRBJ2-7; TRBD2 matches at 7 bases. After removal of 6 bases from V and 2 bases from J, the junction contained 10 bases not matched to a gene. Germline CDR1 SQVTM, CDR2 ANQGSEA. This CDR3 region has 14 residues. Written as DNA, the CDR3 is TGCAGCGTGGGTGGTACTAGCGCAACCTACGAGCAGTACTTC. Translation: CSVGGTSATYEQYF.

Many counts were recorded for this clonotype. V usage is TRBV5-1 and J usage is TRBJ1-5; 8 bases are shared with TRBD1. Germline V gene sequence: CDR1 SGHRS, CDR2 YFSETQ. Losses at the gene ends were 4 bases for V and 4 bases for J; bases not matched to a gene: 7. The CDR3 is made up of 15 amino acids. CDR3 protein: CASSPGQGWNQPQHF. The DNA for the CDR3 is TGCGCCAGCAGCCCCGGACAGGGCTGGAATCAGCCCCAGCATTTT.

V is TRBV12-3 or TRBV12-4 and J is TRBJ1-6; D remains ambiguous. V was shortened by 6 bases and J by 8 bases, with 14 bases between the two germline ends. CDR3 size: 14 residues. CDR3 loop: CASSPDTFYSPLHF. Here the CDR3 DNA reads TGTGCCAGCAGCCCCGACACCTTCTATTCACCCCTCCACTTT.

This clonotype came up a few times. J is TRBJ2-3 and V is TRBV20-1, with TRBD2 matching over 9 bases. The germline CDR1 and CDR2 sequences are DFQATT and SNEGSKA (reference sequence). This CDR3 has 18 residues. Trimming took 4 bases from V and 1 from J; bases not matched to a gene: 15. CDR3 sequence: CSAKRDLAGFVGTDTQYF. The CDR3 nucleotides read TGCAGTGCTAAACGGGACCTAGCGGGGTTTGTTGGCACAGATACGCAGTATTTT.

As DNA, the CDR3 is TGTGCCAGCAGCTTGGCTCCAGCTAGCACAGATACGCAGTATTTT. Its translation: CASSLAPASTDTQYF. The chain is built from TRBV5-5 and TRBJ2-3, with no clear D. The CDR3 sequence is 15 residues long. Trimming left V 0 bases short and J 0 bases short, with 8 bases between. From germline, CDR1 is SGHKS and CDR2 YYEKEE (reference sequence).

This clonotype has a handful of counts. A much larger clone sits a single nucleotide away, making a read error possible. This sequence joins TRBV28 and TRBJ2-4; D call uncertain. Germline lookup yields CDR1 MDHEN and CDR2 SYDVKM. The CDR3 sequence is 16 residues long. CDR3 bases: TGTGCCAGCAGTGCCACGCGGCGCATAGCCAATAACATTCAGTACTTC. Translating it yields CASSATRRIANNIQYF.

The V gene is TRBV28, the J gene TRBJ2-1; D remains ambiguous. CDR1 is MDHEN, CDR2 SYDVKM, per germline. Trimming cost V 3 bases and J 10 bases, with 10 bases left between them. CDR3 length: 12 amino acids. The CDR3 is CASSFTYGEQFF. In DNA form, the CDR3 reads TGTGCCAGCAGTTTTACCTACGGGGAGCAGTTCTTC.

V and J are TRBV7-9 and TRBJ2-7, with D maybe TRBD2 (5 bases). V lost 4 bases and J lost 9, with 13 bases in between. The CDR3 is made up of 12 amino acids. CDR1 is SEHNR, CDR2 FQNEAQ, per germline (reference sequence). The CDR3 sequence: CASSSELDAQYF. The DNA of the CDR3 is TGTGCCAGCAGCTCCGAACTAGACGCGCAGTACTTC.

There are a few counts of this clonotype. This chain joins TRBV28 and TRBJ2-4; D not resolved. The germline V gene has CDR1 MDHEN and CDR2 SYDVKM. This CDR3 has 15 amino acids. Trimming removed 4 bases from V and 0 bases from J, with 10 bases in between. The CDR3 DNA reads as TGTGCCAGCAGTTCAGCGTTTCTAGCCAAAAACATTCAGTACTTC. It codes for CASSSAFLAKNIQYF. The full variable domain, its missing parts supplied by reference TRBV28 and TRBJ2-4, is DVKVTQSSRYLVKRTGEKVFLECVQDMDHENMFWYRQDPGLGLRLIYFSYDVKMKEKGDIPEGYSVSREKKERFSLILESASTNQTSMYLCASSSAFLAKNIQYFGAGTRLSVL.

V usage is TRBV28 and J usage is TRBJ2-1, with 15 bases lining up with TRBD2. This CDR3 contains 18 residues. Germline V lookup: CDR1 MDHEN, CDR2 SYDVKM. The V and J ends lost 7 bases and 4 bases, in that order; junction bases with no gene match: 11. CDR3: CASTQFPGLAGGYNEQFF. CDR3 bases: TGTGCCAGCACCCAATTCCCCGGACTAGCGGGAGGGTACAATGAGCAGTTCTTC.

The rearrangement links TRBV6-5 to TRBJ2-3, with D hard to call. The CDR3 spans 13 residues. Germline V gives CDR1 MNHEY, CDR2 SVGAGI. V was cut by 5 bases and J by 4 bases, with 10 bases left in between. The DNA for the CDR3 is TGTGCCAGCAGTCTCCAGGCACCAGATACGCAGTATTTT. It translates to CASSLQAPDTQYF.

In its sample, this clonotype was seen many times. The rearrangement joins TRBV7-8 to TRBJ2-3; the D is unclear. The CDR3 is 14 residues long. Germline CDR1 and CDR2: SGHVS and FQNEAQ. Trimming left V 1 base short and J 0 bases short, with 5 bases between. The CDR3 DNA follows: TGTGCCAGCAGCTTAGTCGCTAGCACAGATACGCAGTATTTT. Translated: CASSLVASTDTQYF.

This clonotype was observed a few times. This clone may be a read error of a much larger clone one base away. The rearrangement uses TRBV5-5 and TRBJ2-3; D possibly uses TRBD1 or TRBD2 (5 bases each). This CDR3 comprises 16 residues. CDR1 is SGHKS and CDR2 is YYEKEE in the germline V gene (reference sequence). This CDR3 reads CVSSSPRGVHTDTQYF. The CDR3 nucleotides are TGTGTCAGCAGCTCCCCACGGGGCGTGCACACCGATACGCAGTATTTT.

This clonotype was observed many times. The J gene is TRBJ2-6, the V gene TRBV4-1, with a weak D call TRBD2 (6 bases). From germline, CDR1 is MGHRA and CDR2 YSYEKL. The V gene lost 4 bases and the J gene lost 3 bases, with 16 bases spanning the gap. This CDR3 spans 17 amino acids. The CDR3 protein is CASSPQEGNSGANVLTF. The CDR3 bases are TGCGCCAGCAGCCCCCAGGAGGGGAATAGTGGGGCCAACGTCCTGACTTTC.

This clonotype has a count of ten or more. The V call is TRBV6-1, the J call TRBJ2-5; 10 nucleotides match TRBD2. Germline V CDR1 and CDR2: MNHNS, SASEGT. With V trimmed by 5 bases and J by 4 bases, 4 bases remained unmatched. The CDR3 sequence is 14 residues long. CDR3 bases: TGTGCCAGCAGTCTACTAGCGGGGAGAGAGACCCAGTACTTC. It specifies CASSLLAGRETQYF.

This clonotype was detected many times. J is TRBJ1-5 and V is TRBV5-1, with unresolved D. Germline V gives CDR1 SGHRS, CDR2 YFSETQ. V lost 7 bases, J lost 2 bases, and 10 bases lay in between. The CDR3 totals 13 residues. Here the CDR3 DNA reads TGCGCCAGCCGTCGGGGTGGCAATCAGCCCCAGCATTTT. This translates into CASRRGGNQPQHF.

At least ten counts were recorded for this clonotype. This chain connects TRBV12-3 or TRBV12-4 to TRBJ1-2, with D possibly TRBD1 on 6 matching bases. The V and J ends lost 5 bases and 4 bases respectively, with 17 bases between them. The CDR3 spans 15 residues. The CDR3 loop is CASSHRDSGSYGYTF. The DNA for the CDR3 is TGTGCCAGCAGTCACAGGGACTCCGGTAGCTATGGCTACACCTTC.

This clonotype was detected many times. The chain has TRBV2 and TRBJ2-3; D not certain. Trimming shortened V by 5 bases and J by 3 bases, and 6 bases separated the two germline ends. The CDR3 spans 12 residues. CDR1 is SNHLY and CDR2 is FYNNEI in the germline V gene. CDR3 bases: TGTGCCAGCAGTCCTCGGACAGATACGCAGTATTTT. The encoded protein is CASSPRTDTQYF.

This clonotype was counted only a few times. The chain couples TRBV7-2 to TRBJ1-3, with 11 bases identical to TRBD1. Trimming at V came to 4 bases and at J to 3 bases, leaving 2 bases not matched to a gene. The CDR3 runs to 15 residues. Germline assignment: CDR1 SGHTA and CDR2 FQGNSA. Written as DNA, the CDR3 is TGTGCCAGCAGCTCGGACAGGGGGCTTGGAAACACCATATATTTT. Translated: CASSSDRGLGNTIYF.

This clonotype was picked up many times. The genes are TRBV27 and TRBJ2-2; D not certain. The ends were cut back, 2 bases at V and 0 bases at J, with 7 bases in the middle. The CDR3 is 15 residues long. The germline CDR1 and CDR2 sequences are MNHEY and SMNVEV (reference sequence). The CDR3 protein is CASSLASANTGELFF. Here the CDR3 DNA reads TGTGCCAGCAGTTTAGCATCCGCGAACACCGGGGAGCTGTTTTTT.

This clonotype was counted a few times. V is TRBV29-1 and J is TRBJ2-5; 9 bases agree with TRBD1. V gave up 8 bases and J gave up 2 bases; unmatched junction bases: 6. The CDR3 is made up of 13 amino acids. CDR1 is SQVTM, CDR2 ANQGSEA, per germline. The CDR3 DNA follows: TGCAGCACCGGGACAGGGCAACAAGAGACCCAGTACTTC. Its translation: CSTGTGQQETQYF.

This clonotype has at least ten counts. The V call is TRBV29-1, the J call TRBJ1-1; D possibly corresponds to TRBD1 (6 bases). This CDR3 has 12 residues. Germline assignment: CDR1 SQVTM and CDR2 ANQGSEA. The V and J ends lost 5 bases and 3 bases respectively, with 10 bases between them. The CDR3 sequence is CSVPGDDTEAFF. CDR3 nucleotide sequence: TGCAGCGTTCCAGGGGACGACACTGAAGCTTTCTTT.

The chain uses TRBV4-1 and TRBJ2-1; 11 positions match TRBD1. The CDR3 extends over 14 amino acids. Losses at the gene ends were 5 bases for V and 5 bases for J; bases not matched to a gene: 2. In germline, CDR1 is MGHRA, CDR2 YSYEKL. CDR3 loop: CASSTGQGDNEQFF. The CDR3 nucleotides read TGCGCCAGCAGCACGGGACAGGGGGACAATGAGCAGTTCTTC.

This clonotype has only a few counts. This CDR3 is CASSLEGSGETGELFF. Here the CDR3 DNA reads TGTGCCAGCAGCTTGGAGGGATCGGGAGAAACCGGGGAGCTGTTTTTT. The rearrangement links TRBV5-4 to TRBJ2-2, with D perhaps TRBD2 (6 bases). CDR1 is SGHNT, CDR2 YYREEE, per germline (reference sequence). The CDR3 covers 16 residues. The V end lost 0 bases, the J end lost 5 bases, and 14 bases lay between the germline ends.